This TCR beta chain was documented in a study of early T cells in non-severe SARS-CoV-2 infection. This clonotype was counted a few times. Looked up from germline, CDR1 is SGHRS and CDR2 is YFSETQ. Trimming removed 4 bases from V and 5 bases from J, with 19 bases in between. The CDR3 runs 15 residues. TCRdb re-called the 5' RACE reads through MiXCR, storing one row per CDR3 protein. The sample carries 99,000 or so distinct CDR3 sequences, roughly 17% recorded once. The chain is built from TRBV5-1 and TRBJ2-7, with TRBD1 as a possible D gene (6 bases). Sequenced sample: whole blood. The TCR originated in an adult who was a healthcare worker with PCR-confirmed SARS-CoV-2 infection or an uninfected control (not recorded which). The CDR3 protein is CASSLWDNPTDEQYF. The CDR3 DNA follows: TGCGCCAGCAGCCTATGGGACAATCCCACCGACGAGCAGTACTTC.